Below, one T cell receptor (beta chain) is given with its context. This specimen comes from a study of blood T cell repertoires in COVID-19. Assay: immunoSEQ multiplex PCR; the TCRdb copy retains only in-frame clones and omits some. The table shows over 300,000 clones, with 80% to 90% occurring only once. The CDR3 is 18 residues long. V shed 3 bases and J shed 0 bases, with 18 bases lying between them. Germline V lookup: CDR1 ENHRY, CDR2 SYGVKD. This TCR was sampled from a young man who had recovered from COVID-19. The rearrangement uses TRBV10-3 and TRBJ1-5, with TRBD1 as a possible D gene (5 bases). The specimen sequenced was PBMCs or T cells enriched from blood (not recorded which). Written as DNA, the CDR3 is TGTGCCATCAGTGAAAGGCCAGTGCTGGGGCTTAGCAATCAGCCCCAGCATTTT. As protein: CAISERPVLGLSNQPQHF.